These T cell receptor beta chains were read from a single sample in a study of T-cell reconstitution after alpha-beta-depleted transplantation in children. TCRdb re-called the PCR reads through MiXCR, storing one row per CDR3 protein. The table lists approximately 520,000 distinct CDR3 sequences, roughly 11% of them singletons. Sample: PBMCs, mostly from graft donor cells, taken 180 days after TCRalphabeta/CD19-depleted stem cell transplant. The receptors come from a female patient between 2 and 15 years old who had a stem cell transplant for aplastic anemia, so the T cells may come from the graft donor. Each CDR3 is given with its conserved first and last residue. A D gene is named only where the DNA matches it firmly. Rows give clone size only sometimes, using once, few, many, or a class for an expanded clone.

D gene,J gene,V gene,clone size,CDR3 DNA,CDR3 protein
.,TRBJ1-1,TRBV5-1,.,TGCGCCAGCAGCCAGCCGGGACGCTTCACTGAAGCTTTCTTT,CASSQPGRFTEAFF
.,TRBJ1-4,TRBV18,few,TGTGCTACCCACGGGGGAGCTAATGAAAAACTGTTTTTT,CATHGGANEKLFF
.,TRBJ1-1,TRBV27,.,TGTGCCAGCAGTTACGACAGGATGAACACTCAAGCTTTCTTT,CASSYDRMNTQAFF
.,TRBJ1-5,TRBV27,few,TGTGCCAGCCCCGCCCCGGCCAGCAATCAGCCCCAGCATTTT,CASPAPASNQPQHF
TRBD2,TRBJ2-3,TRBV20-1,.,TGCAGTACGGATAGCGGGAGGGCTACATATGGTACGCAGTATTTT,CSTDSGRATYGTQYF
.,TRBJ2-1,TRBV19,few,TGTGCCAGTAGTATCCCGCCCAATGAGCAGTTCTTC,CASSIPPNEQFF
.,TRBJ2-3,TRBV20-1,few,TGCAGTGCTGGACTCGCTAGGGCAGATACGCAGTATTTT,CSAGLARADTQYF
TRBD1,TRBJ1-6,TRBV5-6,.,TGTGCCAGCAGCTTCCTTGACAGGGCGGGTTCGCCCCTCCACTTT,CASSFLDRAGSPLHF
.,TRBJ1-1,TRBV6-8,few,TGTGCCAGCAGTGTCGTGGGCCCGCGGACTGAAGCTTTCTTT,CASSVVGPRTEAFF
.,TRBJ1-5,TRBV7-9,many,TGTGCCAGCAGCTTAACGGGGCAGGGCCCCTATCAGCCCCAGCATTTT,CASSLTGQGPYQPQHF
.,TRBJ2-6,TRBV29-1,.,TGCAGCGTCACAGCCTCTGGGGCCAACGTCCTGACTTTC,CSVTASGANVLTF
.,TRBJ1-5,TRBV12-3/TRBV12-4,few,TGTGCCAGCAGTCACGCGGACCGGCAGGATCAGCCCCAGCATTTT,CASSHADRQDQPQHF
TRBD1,TRBJ2-5,TRBV7-9,.,TGTGCCAGCAGCTCGGACAGGATGCAAGAGACCCAGTACTTC,CASSSDRMQETQYF
TRBD1,TRBJ1-2,TRBV12-3/TRBV12-4,few,TGTGCCAGCAGTCCGTGGACAGGGGCTTACAACTATGGCTACACCTTC,CASSPWTGAYNYGYTF
TRBD1,TRBJ1-2,TRBV9,few,TGTGCCAGCAGCCCTGGACAGGGGGTCTCAAGAGGGAACGGCTACACCTTC,CASSPGQGVSRGNGYTF
TRBD2,TRBJ2-2,TRBV10-3,.,TGTGCCATCACCGCCGGGGGGGACACCGGGGAGCTGTTTTTT,CAITAGGDTGELFF
.,TRBJ1-2,TRBV28,few,TGTGCCAGCAGTTCAACCTACGGGGGTCCGGCTTATGGCTACACCTTC,CASSSTYGGPAYGYTF
.,TRBJ2-1,TRBV20-1,few,TGCAGTGCTAGCCCGGGCGTGCACAATGAGCAGTTCTTC,CSASPGVHNEQFF
.,TRBJ1-1,TRBV7-2,.,TGTGCCAGCGGAGGGGGGGGGCCTTGGACTGAAGCTTTCTTT,CASGGGGPWTEAFF
.,TRBJ1-2,TRBV29-1,few,TGCAGCGTTGAAGATCCAGCGTCAAGCTATGGCTACACCTTC,CSVEDPASSYGYTF
TRBD2,TRBJ2-3,TRBV9,few,TGTGCCAGCAGCGTAGAAGCGGGAAGCACAGATACGCAGTATTTT,CASSVEAGSTDTQYF
.,TRBJ2-3,TRBV4-2,many,TGTGCCAGCAGCCAAGATGGGGCCAGCCCCACAGATACGCAGTATTTT,CASSQDGASPTDTQYF
.,TRBJ1-1,TRBV12-5,.,TGTGCTAGTGGTTTTGGGAAAGGGGGCACTGAAGCTTTCTTT,CASGFGKGGTEAFF
.,TRBJ2-1,TRBV12-3/TRBV12-4,few,TGTGCCAGCAGTCCCCTCATAGGGGCTTACAATGAGCAGTTCTTC,CASSPLIGAYNEQFF
TRBD1,TRBJ2-1,TRBV14,.,TGTGCCAGCCGGGATACAGGGGCTAGCTACAATGAGCAGTTCTTC,CASRDTGASYNEQFF
.,TRBJ2-7,TRBV7-2,.,TGTGCCAGCAGCTCCAAGACCTACTACGAGCAGTACTTC,CASSSKTYYEQYF
.,TRBJ2-2,TRBV7-3,few,TGTGCCAGCAGCCCCCTAGCTCTCGGTGCCACCGGGGAGCTGTTTTTT,CASSPLALGATGELFF
.,TRBJ1-1,TRBV12-3/TRBV12-4,.,TGTGCCAGCAGTTTTGTCTCGGACACTGAAGCTTTCTTT,CASSFVSDTEAFF
.,TRBJ1-2,TRBV5-1,few,TGCGCCAGCAGCTTGGTCGGGCGCTATGGCTACACCTTC,CASSLVGRYGYTF
TRBD1,TRBJ2-3,TRBV5-5,many,TGTGCCAGCAGCGGCGGGGACAGGGGGCGCTCAGATACGCAGTATTTT,CASSGGDRGRSDTQYF
.,TRBJ2-1,TRBV29-1,many,TGCAGCCTCTTGGGACTGAGCTCCTACAATGAGCAGTTCTTC,CSLLGLSSYNEQFF
.,TRBJ2-1,TRBV21-1,.,TGTGCCAGCAGCAAATGTGTAGCAGGTGAGCAGTTCTTC,CASSKCVAGEQFF
TRBD1,TRBJ1-4,TRBV9,few,TGTGCCAGCAGCGCTCGGACAGGGAATGAAAAACTGTTTTTT,CASSARTGNEKLFF
.,TRBJ2-6,TRBV3-1,.,TGTGCCAGCAGCCAAGGGGAAAGCTTCTCTGGGGCCAACGTCCTGACTTTC,CASSQGESFSGANVLTF
TRBD1,TRBJ1-6,TRBV20-1,.,TGCAGTGCTAGACCTTTAGACAGGGTGATCTATAATTCACCCCTCCACTTT,CSARPLDRVIYNSPLHF
TRBD1,TRBJ2-7,TRBV11-2,.,TGTGCCAGCAGCTTAAGATGGGCGACAGGGAACTACTACGAGCAGTACTTC,CASSLRWATGNYYEQYF
.,TRBJ2-2,TRBV20-1,few,TGCAGTGCAAACAGGGTGGTTTACGGGGAGCTGTTTTTT,CSANRVVYGELFF
TRBD1,TRBJ2-3,TRBV5-1,many,TGCGCCAGCAGCTCAGGAGGGACAGGGGTCCAGGATACGCAGTATTTT,CASSSGGTGVQDTQYF
.,TRBJ2-7,TRBV5-1,many,TGCGCCAGCAGCTTGGTAGGGGGCTACGAGCAGTACTTC,CASSLVGGYEQYF
.,TRBJ1-1,TRBV5-1,few,TGCGCCAGCAGCTTGGCTACACGCACTGAAGCTTTCTTT,CASSLATRTEAFF
TRBD1,TRBJ2-4,TRBV7-8,few,TGTGCCAGCAGCTTAGCCGGGACAGGTGGAAACATTCAGTACTTC,CASSLAGTGGNIQYF
.,TRBJ2-4,TRBV28,.,TGTGCCAGCAGTTTATTAGGTAGGGGACTCAAAAACATTCAGTACTTC,CASSLLGRGLKNIQYF
.,TRBJ2-2,TRBV25-1,once,TGTGCCAGCAGTGATTACGGGAACACCGGGGAGCTGTTTTTT,CASSDYGNTGELFF
TRBD1,TRBJ2-7,TRBV25-1,.,TGTGCCAGCAGTGGACAGGGAAACTACGAGCAGTACTTC,CASSGQGNYEQYF
.,TRBJ2-4,TRBV19,.,TGTGCCAGTAGGATAGGCCGGCACGGGGGAAACATTCAGTACTTC,CASRIGRHGGNIQYF
.,TRBJ1-3,TRBV11-1,.,TGTGCCAGCAGCTTCCAGGGCGGAAACACCATATATTTT,CASSFQGGNTIYF
TRBD1,TRBJ1-2,TRBV10-3,.,TGTGCCATCAGCGAGGGACAGGGGATTAACTATGGCTACACCTTC,CAISEGQGINYGYTF
TRBD2,TRBJ2-1,TRBV20-1,few,TGCAGTGCTATTAGCGGGAGTTGGAATGAGCAGTTCTTC,CSAISGSWNEQFF
TRBD2,TRBJ2-1,TRBV6-2/TRBV6-3,.,TGTGCCAGCAGTTCAGAGCCAGCGGGATACAATGAGCAGTTCTTC,CASSSEPAGYNEQFF
.,TRBJ2-6,TRBV7-8,many,TGTGCCAGCAGCTTATGGGTTGGTTTGAAGGGCTCTGGGGCCAACGTCCTGACTTTC,CASSLWVGLKGSGANVLTF
.,TRBJ2-1,TRBV28,few,TGTGCCAGCAGTTTGGAGGCGCACTCCTACAATGAGCAGTTCTTC,CASSLEAHSYNEQFF
TRBD1,TRBJ2-5,TRBV4-3,.,TGCGCCAGCAGCGAACGGGACAGGGGGCAGGGAGAGACCCAGTACTTC,CASSERDRGQGETQYF
.,TRBJ2-2,TRBV18,.,TGTGCCAGCTCACCATCAGGGACCAAGGGCAACGGGGAGCTGTTTTTT,CASSPSGTKGNGELFF
.,TRBJ1-2,TRBV5-5,.,TGTGCCAGCAGCTTGAGTCTCGACTATGGCTACACCTTC,CASSLSLDYGYTF
TRBD2,TRBJ2-2,TRBV11-2,.,TGTGCCAGCAGCTTTTTCCCGCCTGAGACTAGCGGGAGTTCCGGGGAGCTGTTTTTT,CASSFFPPETSGSSGELFF
.,TRBJ2-6,TRBV18,.,TGTGCCAGCTCACCAAGTAGTGGGGGGACTGGGGCCAACGTCCTGACTTTC,CASSPSSGGTGANVLTF
TRBD1,TRBJ1-5,TRBV20-1,many,TGCAGTGCTAGAAAGGGACAGAGCAATCAGCCCCAGCATTTT,CSARKGQSNQPQHF